The T cell receptor beta chain described here comes from a study of blood T cell repertoires in COVID-19. Some clones are missing from TCRdb's copy, which holds only in-frame ones; the method was immunoSEQ multiplex PCR. The repertoire holds hundreds of thousands of clones, with about 87% as singletons. Seattle's enrolled individuals joined amid active infection and were then monitored longitudinally. Trimming removed 1 base from V and 6 bases from J, with 7 bases in between. The CDR3 loop spans 13 amino acids. Germline V CDR1 and CDR2: MNHNS, SASEGT. The receptor's source is a woman aged 45-60 years with COVID-19, enrolled during active disease. Sequencing was done on a sample of peripheral blood. The rearrangement uses TRBV6-1 and TRBJ1-5; no clear D. CDR3 residues: CASSEVRGQPQHF. In DNA form, the CDR3 reads TGTGCCAGCAGTGAAGTGCGTGGTCAGCCCCAGCATTTT.